This is a list of T cell receptor beta chains from one sample in a study of cytomegalovirus exposure and HLA in healthy donors. This table comes from immunoSEQ multiplex PCR, and its TCRdb copy is limited to in-frame clones, with some not included. The sample has 150,000 to 200,000 clones. The material sequenced was PBMCs. The receptor set was obtained from a woman aged 55-69 years in good health and CMV-seronegative. The CDR3 runs from the conserved cysteine through the conserved F or W. D genes are given only for firm matches.

d_call j_call v_call cdr3_nt cdr3_aa
. TRBJ1-5 TRBV2 TGTGCCAGCAGTGAAGCGAGTGCGAGTCAGCCCCAGCATTTT CASSEASASQPQHF
. TRBJ1-5 TRBV5-1 TGCGCCAGCAGCCCCGACAGTAGCAATCAGCCCCAGCATTTT CASSPDSSNQPQHF
TRBD1 TRBJ1-4 TRBV2 TGTGCCAGCAGTCCAGACAGGGTTCGTGAAAAACTGTTTTTT CASSPDRVREKLFF
TRBD1 TRBJ2-7 TRBV6-5 TGTGCCAGCCCTAGGGGGACAGGGGAGAGGGAGCAGTACTTC CASPRGTGEREQYF
. TRBJ1-5 TRBV9 TGTGCCAGCAGCGCGGAGGACGGATACAATCAGCCCCAGCATTTT CASSAEDGYNQPQHF
. TRBJ1-1 TRBV27 TGTGCCAGCAGCACCGGACTAATTGGGACTGAAGCTTTCTTT CASSTGLIGTEAFF
. TRBJ2-7 TRBV13 TGTGCCAGCAGCCCCCGGCCAGGGTACACTACCTACGAGCAGTACTTC CASSPRPGYTTYEQYF
TRBD1 TRBJ2-7 TRBV6-4 TGTGCCAGCAGTCCCGACAGGGGCTACGAGCAGTACTTC CASSPDRGYEQYF
TRBD1 TRBJ1-2 TRBV5-1 TGCGCCAGCAGCTTGCTCACAGGGGACTATGGCTACACCTTC CASSLLTGDYGYTF
. TRBJ1-1 TRBV10-3 TGTGCCATCAGTGAGACAAACGGAGTGGTCACTGAAGCTTTCTTT CAISETNGVVTEAFF
. TRBJ2-5 TRBV5-1 TGCGCCAGCAGCTTTCGACTGGAAGAGACCCAGTACTTC CASSFRLEETQYF
TRBD1 TRBJ2-3 TRBV7-9 TGTGCCAGCAGCTCCCAAGGACAGGGGGCTTCCACAGATACGCAGTATTTT CASSSQGQGASTDTQYF
TRBD1 TRBJ1-1 TRBV5-1 TGCGCCAGCAGCCCGACAGGGATGGAGAACACTGAAGCTTTCTTT CASSPTGMENTEAFF
. TRBJ1-6 TRBV6-5 TGTGCCAGCAGTAGACAGAGCTCCTATAATTCACCCCTCCACTTT CASSRQSSYNSPLHF
. TRBJ1-1 TRBV20-1 TGCAGTGCTAGGATTGAACCAGTTCGATTT CSARIEPVRF
TRBD2 TRBJ2-3 TRBV14 TGTGCCAGCAGCCTTAGCGGGGGGCCACCGGATACGCAGTATTTT CASSLSGGPPDTQYF
TRBD2 TRBJ2-2 TRBV7-6 TGTGCCAGCAGCTTAGGTTGGTCTAGCGGAAACACCGGGGAGCTGTTTTTT CASSLGWSSGNTGELFF
TRBD1 TRBJ1-1 TRBV27 TGTGCCAGCAGGCCATCCGGACAGGGAAGAATGACTGAAGCTTTCTTT CASRPSGQGRMTEAFF
TRBD1 TRBJ1-5 TRBV14 TGTGCCAGCACCTCAGGACAGGGTCAGCCCCAGCATTTT CASTSGQGQPQHF
. TRBJ1-6 TRBV2 TGTGCCAGCACCTGGGGGGTTTCACCCCTCCACTTT CASTWGVSPLHF
. TRBJ1-2 TRBV4-2 TGTGCCAGCAGCCAAGTAGGGCTGCCCGGGAGCTACACCTTC CASSQVGLPGSYTF
. TRBJ1-5 TRBV19 TGTGCCAGTAGACGGAGGGAGGATCAGCCCCAGCATTTT CASRRREDQPQHF
. TRBJ2-7 TRBV27 TGTGCCAGCAGTTTAGGCAGGGCCTACGAGCAGTACTTC CASSLGRAYEQYF